This T cell receptor beta chain was retrieved from a study of T cell responses to AZD1222 COVID-19 vaccine. The method was immunoSEQ multiplex PCR; TCRdb's version includes in-frame clones alone and lacks a portion of them. Altogether 30,000 to 35,000 clones are present, roughly 90% being singletons, with the ten largest covering approximately 6.5%. The CDR3 extends over 15 amino acids. V dropped 0 bases and J dropped 4; count of bases not matched to a gene: 5. In germline, CDR1 is SGHDN, CDR2 FVKESK. This chain joins TRBV14 and TRBJ2-5; TRBD2 matches 7 bases. The receptor was isolated from an adult in good health. The input for sequencing was peripheral blood, taken on day 0 of AZD1222 vaccination. This CDR3 reads CASSQDWEGRETQYF. The CDR3 DNA reads TGTGCCAGCAGCCAAGATTGGGAGGGGAGAGAGACCCAGTACTTC.